The T cell receptor beta chain under discussion was sequenced for a study of neurological immune-mediated disorders. Study findings and constraints: In HTLV-1-associated myelopathy, TCR clonal expansion was greatest, and in multiple sclerosis it was least, below healthy controls.

The method for making cDNA was 5'RACE, and it used 10-nucleotide random UMIs. Over 160 million TCR-beta sequences from 15-18 subjects came from every sequencing run. MiXCR was run by TCRdb on the 5' RACE reads, yielding one entry per CDR3 protein. Of over 11,000 distinct CDR3 sequences in the sample, about 6.8% were seen once. The J segment lost 4 bases and the V segment lost 2 bases, leaving 13 bases of the junction unmatched. The germline CDR1 and CDR2 sequences are SGHRS and YFSETQ. The CDR3 has 17 residues. This clonotype was observed many times. Its antigen is not known. The material sequenced was CD8+ T cells from blood. The sequence derives from a woman between 40 and 50 years old in good health. This chain uses TRBV5-1 with TRBJ2-3; TRBD2 matches 7 bases. CDR3 loop: CASSFLPPRERADTQYF. The CDR3 DNA sequence: TGCGCCAGCAGCTTCCTCCCCCCGCGGGAGCGGGCAGATACGCAGTATTTT.